Each of the 21 T cell receptor beta chains below was sequenced from the same sample in a study of blood T cell repertoires in COVID-19. Here immunoSEQ multiplex PCR was the method, and the copy in TCRdb shows in-frame clones only, minus some. The repertoire includes some 200,000 clones, almost 85% of them detected once, and 12% sits in the top ten. The sequenced sample was peripheral blood. These receptors all stem from a woman aged 40 to 50 with acute or convalescent COVID-19.

The gene calls are TRBV18 and TRBJ1-5, with D hard to call. From germline, CDR1 is KGHSH and CDR2 LQKENI. V was trimmed by 3 bases and J by 1 base, leaving 10 bases between them. The CDR3 contains 15 residues. The CDR3 DNA follows: TGTGCCAGCTCACCTCCCCCTCAGAGCAATCAGCCCCAGCATTTT. Translated, it gives CASSPPPQSNQPQHF.

This clone was seen only once. The CDR3 DNA is TGTGCCAGTAGTCCCTGGACAGGAGCTTCACAAGAGACCCAGTACTTC. Translated: CASSPWTGASQETQYF. The chain links TRBV19 to TRBJ2-5; 7 bases align to TRBD1. There are 16 residues in the CDR3. The germline gives CDR1 LNHDA, CDR2 SQIVND (reference sequence). V shed 5 bases, J shed 2 bases, and the junction held 11 bases outside the gene matches.

The rearrangement links TRBV19 to TRBJ2-2, with a tentative D call TRBD2 (6 bases). The germline V gene has CDR1 LNHDA and CDR2 SQIVND (reference sequence). Trimming stripped 1 base from V and 5 bases from J, with 8 bases between. The CDR3 covers 14 residues. Written as DNA, the CDR3 is TGTGCCAGTAGTATAGCAGGGAGGACCGGGGAGCTGTTTTTT. Translating it yields CASSIAGRTGELFF.

The chain links TRBV11-3 to TRBJ2-1; D might be TRBD2 (6 bases). The CDR3 sequence is 16 residues long. V dropped 0 bases and J dropped 0 bases, with 9 bases sitting between them. Germline CDR1 and CDR2: SGHNT and YENEEA. As DNA, the CDR3 is TGTGCCAGCAGCTTAGAGGAGGGAAACTCCTACAATGAGCAGTTCTTC. Translated: CASSLEEGNSYNEQFF.

The V call is TRBV15, the J call TRBJ2-3; TRBD2 agrees at 14 bases. There are 16 residues in the CDR3. CDR1 and CDR2 (germline): LNHNV, YYDKDF (reference sequence). V trimming: 1 base; J trimming: 5 bases; junction bases outside the gene matches: 2. The CDR3 spells CATSRAGTSGRDTQYF. The CDR3 DNA reads TGTGCCACCAGCAGAGCCGGGACTAGCGGGAGAGATACGCAGTATTTT.

This chain uses TRBV10-3 with TRBJ1-3, with 8 positions matching TRBD1. The ends lost 6 bases at V and 0 bases at J; junction bases unmatched: 10. The CDR3 has 17 amino acids. In germline, CDR1 is ENHRY, CDR2 SYGVKD. The CDR3: CAIRTLRTGGSGNTIYF. CDR3 sequence (DNA): TGTGCCATCAGGACACTGAGAACAGGGGGCTCTGGAAACACCATATATTTT.

The chain links TRBV18 to TRBJ1-1; D remains ambiguous. The CDR3 contains 14 residues. The V gene lost 2 bases and the J gene lost 0 bases, with 7 bases spanning the gap. Germline V gene lookup returns CDR1 KGHSH and CDR2 LQKENI. DNA of the CDR3: TGTGCCAGCTCACCAAAGTCAGTGAACACTGAAGCTTTCTTT. Its translation is CASSPKSVNTEAFF.

The chain recombines TRBV9 with TRBJ2-7; 11 nucleotides agree with TRBD1. Trimming removed 4 bases from V and 2 bases from J; junction bases left unmatched: 5. The CDR3 extends over 15 amino acids. CDR1 is SGDLS, CDR2 YYNGEE, per germline. The CDR3 reads CASSLGQGATYEQYF. The DNA of the CDR3 is TGTGCCAGCAGCCTAGGACAGGGGGCGACCTACGAGCAGTACTTC.

CDR3 nucleotide sequence: TGTGCCACCAGTGATAAAGCTTTGGGGAGTAGGTACAATGAGCAGTTCTTC. As protein: CATSDKALGSRYNEQFF. V usage is TRBV24-1 and J usage is TRBJ2-1; TRBD2 might be the D (5 bases). The germline V gene has CDR1 KGHDR and CDR2 SFDVKD. CDR3 length equals 17 residues. The V gene lost 3 bases and the J gene lost 4 bases, with 18 bases spanning the gap.

The gene calls are TRBV5-1 and TRBJ1-3, with D possibly TRBD1 on 6 matching bases. V lost 4 bases to trimming and J lost 0 bases, with 11 bases between them. Germline CDR1 SGHRS, CDR2 YFSETQ. This CDR3 is 15 amino acids long. The CDR3, as DNA: TGCGCCAGCAGCCCGGGACATAACTCTGGAAACACCATATATTTT. Translation gives CASSPGHNSGNTIYF.

The J gene is TRBJ2-1, the V gene TRBV4-2; D is perhaps TRBD2 (7 bases). Per the germline V gene, CDR1 is LGHNA and CDR2 is YNFKEQ. V was clipped by 0 bases and J by 4 bases, with 13 bases between them. This CDR3 has 16 residues. CDR3 loop: CASSQDRRGLYNEQFF. For the CDR3, the DNA is TGTGCCAGCAGCCAAGATAGGCGGGGGCTTTACAATGAGCAGTTCTTC.

V is TRBV15 and J is TRBJ1-1; D not certain. Germline-derived CDR1 and CDR2 are LNHNV and YYDKDF (reference sequence). The CDR3 sequence is 13 residues long. V lost 0 bases to trimming and J lost 8 bases, with 10 bases between them. DNA for the CDR3: TGTGCCACCAGCAGAGACAGGCAAGACGAAGCTTTCTTT. Its protein is CATSRDRQDEAFF.

V and J are TRBV9 and TRBJ2-2, with 10 bases matching TRBD2. The CDR3 has 17 amino acids. CDR1 and CDR2 from the germline V gene are SGDLS and YYNGEE. The J segment lost 7 bases and the V segment lost 4 bases, leaving 13 bases of the junction unmatched. The chain's CDR3 is CASSSQTSGPRGGELFF. The DNA of the CDR3 is TGTGCCAGCAGCTCTCAGACTAGCGGGCCGAGGGGCGGGGAGCTGTTTTTT.

This rearrangement joins TRBV2 to TRBJ1-1; a weak D match, TRBD1 (5 bases). CDR1 and CDR2 from the germline V gene are SNHLY and FYNNEI. CDR3 size: 13 residues. V was shortened by 6 bases and J by 1 base, with 9 bases between the two germline ends. The CDR3: CASRGEGNTEAFF. In DNA, the CDR3 is TGTGCCAGCAGGGGGGAGGGGAACACTGAAGCTTTCTTT.

In its sample, this clone was seen a few times. This chain links TRBV21-1 with TRBJ2-7; the D call in the table, TRBD2, was not verified against the DNA. TRBV21-1 is assigned pseudogene status. The CDR3 totals 15 residues. The CDR3 spells CASSKRPGDSYEQYF. As DNA, the CDR3 is TGTGCCAGCAGTAAAAGACCGGGGGACTCCTACGAGCAGTACTTC.

The genes are TRBV12-3 or TRBV12-4 and TRBJ1-5, with unresolved D. V gave up 6 bases and J gave up 2 bases, with 8 bases separating them. The CDR3 runs to 13 residues. Here the CDR3 DNA reads TGTGCCAGCAGAGCTCGGGGCAATCAGCCCCAGCATTTT. It specifies CASRARGNQPQHF.

The V call is TRBV7-4, the J call TRBJ1-5; maybe TRBD1 (6 bases). V was clipped by 5 bases and J by 6 bases, with 23 bases between them. Germline V gene sequence: CDR1 SGHVT, CDR2 SQSDAQ. CDR3 length equals 17 residues. The CDR3 DNA follows: TGTGCCAGCAGCCAATGGCTGGTTAAAGGGGGTATTCAGCCCCAGCATTTT. Its protein product is CASSQWLVKGGIQPQHF.

The gene calls are TRBV19 and TRBJ2-5; TRBD2 matches 12 bases. V lost 3 bases and J lost 2; bases outside the gene matches: 1. CDR1 and CDR2 from the germline V gene are LNHDA and SQIVND (reference sequence). This CDR3 spans 15 amino acids. CDR3 DNA sequence: TGTGCCAGTAGTATCGGACTAGCGGGACAAGAGACCCAGTACTTC. This translates into CASSIGLAGQETQYF. The variable domain in full, completed from reference TRBV19 and TRBJ2-5, reads DGGITQSPKYLFRKEGQNVTLSCEQNLNHDAMYWYRQDPGQGLRLIYYSQIVNDFQKGDIAEGYSVSREKKESFPLTVTSAQKNPTAFYLCASSIGLAGQETQYFGPGTRLLVL.

J is TRBJ1-4 and V is TRBV6-2 or TRBV6-3; D perhaps matches TRBD1 (6 bases). The CDR3 consists of 16 residues. In germline, CDR1 is MNHEY, CDR2 SVGEGT. The V end was cut by 0 bases, the J end by 6 bases, with 14 bases between. CDR3 DNA sequence: TGTGCCAGCAGTTACTCGTCAGGGGTGTTGGATGAAAAACTGTTTTTT. Translation: CASSYSSGVLDEKLFF.

The chain links TRBV4-3 to TRBJ2-1; perhaps TRBD2 as D (5 bases). CDR3 length: 12 residues. The germline V gene encodes CDR1 LGHNA and CDR2 YSLEER. V was trimmed by 5 bases and J by 6 bases, leaving 8 bases between them. The CDR3 DNA reads as TGCGCCAGCAGCTACGGGGTCAATGAGCAGTTCTTC. This translates into CASSYGVNEQFF.

This clone was recorded only once. Other DNA sequences in the sample encode the same CDR3. The V and J genes are TRBV30 and TRBJ1-5; maybe TRBD1 (5 bases). With 0 bases removed from V and 5 bases from J, the gap between germline ends came to 11 bases. The germline gives CDR1 GTSNPN, CDR2 SVGIG (reference sequence). The CDR3 has 14 residues. The CDR3 sequence: CAWSVGGGDQPQHF. CDR3 DNA sequence: TGTGCCTGGAGTGTGGGGGGAGGGGATCAGCCCCAGCATTTT.